This TCR beta chain stems from a study of blood T cell repertoires in COVID-19. Turning to the study itself: T cells, B-cell-depleted T cells, or PBMCs provided the cDNA or gDNA that served as material.

This study enrolled people aged 18 to 89 from about 26 US geographic areas. Which cohort a participant joined came from the clinical history participants gave. Symptom resolution, clearance, or two negative PCRs marked the recovered donors of Cohort 3. Profiling relied on immunoSEQ multiplex PCR, and the TCRdb table lists in-frame clones only, not all of them. Altogether about 160,000 clones are present, less than 85% being singletons, with the ten largest covering 15% to 20%. Between the trimmed V and J ends, which lost 5 bases and 0 bases, there was a span of 14 bases. This CDR3 has 16 residues. CDR1 is MNHEY and CDR2 is SMNVEV in the germline V gene (reference sequence).

The specimen was PBMCs or T cells enriched from blood (not recorded which). The origin of this receptor is a man aged 55 to 70 who had recovered from COVID-19. This chain uses TRBV27 with TRBJ1-5; TRBD1 is a possible D gene (6 bases). DNA for the CDR3: TGTGCCAGCAGTCCATTGACAGGCAATAGCAATCAGCCCCAGCATTTT. Its translation is CASSPLTGNSNQPQHF.